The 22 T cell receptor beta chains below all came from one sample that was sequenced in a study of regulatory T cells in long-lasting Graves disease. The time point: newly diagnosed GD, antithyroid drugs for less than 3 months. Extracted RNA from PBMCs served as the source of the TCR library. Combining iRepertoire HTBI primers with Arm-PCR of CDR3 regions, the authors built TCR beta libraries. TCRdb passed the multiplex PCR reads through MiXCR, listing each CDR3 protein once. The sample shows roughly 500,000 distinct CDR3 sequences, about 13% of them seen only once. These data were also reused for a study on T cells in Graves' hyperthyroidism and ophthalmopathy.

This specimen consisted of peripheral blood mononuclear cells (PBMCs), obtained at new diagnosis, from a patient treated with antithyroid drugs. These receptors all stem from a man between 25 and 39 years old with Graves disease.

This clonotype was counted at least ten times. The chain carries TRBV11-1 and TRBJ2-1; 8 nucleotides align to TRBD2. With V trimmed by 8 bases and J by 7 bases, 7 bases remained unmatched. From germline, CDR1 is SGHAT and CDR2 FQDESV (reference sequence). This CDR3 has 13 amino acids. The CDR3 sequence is CASEGTRENEQFF. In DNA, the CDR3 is TGTGCCAGCGAAGGGACTAGGGAAAATGAGCAGTTCTTC.

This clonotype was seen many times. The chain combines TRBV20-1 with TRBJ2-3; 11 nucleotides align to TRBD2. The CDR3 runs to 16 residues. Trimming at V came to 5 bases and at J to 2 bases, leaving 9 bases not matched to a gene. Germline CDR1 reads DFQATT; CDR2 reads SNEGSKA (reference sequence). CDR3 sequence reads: CSASPSGRRSTDTQYF. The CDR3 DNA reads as TGCAGTGCTTCTCCTAGCGGGAGGAGGTCCACAGATACGCAGTATTTT.

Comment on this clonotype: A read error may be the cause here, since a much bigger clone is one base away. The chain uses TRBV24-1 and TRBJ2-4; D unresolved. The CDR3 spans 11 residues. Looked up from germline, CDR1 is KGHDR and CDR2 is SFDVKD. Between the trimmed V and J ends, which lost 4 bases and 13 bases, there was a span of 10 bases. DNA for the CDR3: TGTGCCACCAGTGACCTCTACGGGCAGTACTTC. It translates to CATSDLYGQYF.

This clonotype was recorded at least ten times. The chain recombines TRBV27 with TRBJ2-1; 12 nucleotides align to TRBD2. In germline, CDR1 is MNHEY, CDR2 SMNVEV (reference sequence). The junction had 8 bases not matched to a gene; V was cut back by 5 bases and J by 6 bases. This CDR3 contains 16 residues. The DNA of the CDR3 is TGTGCCAGCAGTCTTCCGACTAGCGGGAGAGGCAATGAGCAGTTCTTC. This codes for CASSLPTSGRGNEQFF.

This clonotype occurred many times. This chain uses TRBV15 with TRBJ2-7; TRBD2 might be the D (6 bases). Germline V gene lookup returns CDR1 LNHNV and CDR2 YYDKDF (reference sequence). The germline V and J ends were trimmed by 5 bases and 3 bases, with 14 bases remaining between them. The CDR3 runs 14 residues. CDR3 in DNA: TGTGCCACCAGCGGCGGGGAGGTGATCTACGAGCAGTACTTC. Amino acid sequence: CATSGGEVIYEQYF.

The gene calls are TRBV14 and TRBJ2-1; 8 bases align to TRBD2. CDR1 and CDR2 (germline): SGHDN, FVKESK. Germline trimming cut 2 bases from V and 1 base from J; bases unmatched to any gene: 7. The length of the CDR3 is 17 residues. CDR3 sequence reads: CASSQREGLQSYNEQFF. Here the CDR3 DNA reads TGTGCCAGCAGCCAACGGGAGGGCCTTCAATCCTACAATGAGCAGTTCTTC.

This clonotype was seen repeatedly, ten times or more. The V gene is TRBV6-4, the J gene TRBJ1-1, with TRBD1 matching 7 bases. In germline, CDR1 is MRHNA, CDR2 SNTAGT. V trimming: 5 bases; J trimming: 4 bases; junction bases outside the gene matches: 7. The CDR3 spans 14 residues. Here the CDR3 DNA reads TGTGCCAGCAGTATCTCAGGGGGACGCACTGAAGCTTTCTTT. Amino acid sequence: CASSISGGRTEAFF.

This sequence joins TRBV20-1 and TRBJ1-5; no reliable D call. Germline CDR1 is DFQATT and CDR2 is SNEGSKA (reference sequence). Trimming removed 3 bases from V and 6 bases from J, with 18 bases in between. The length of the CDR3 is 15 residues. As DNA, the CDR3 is TGCAGTGCTAGCGCTGCATGGGGAACAATTCAGCCCCAGCATTTT. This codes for CSASAAWGTIQPQHF.

CDR3 nucleotides: TGTGCCAGCAGTTCAGACAGGAGGAGCACTGAAGCTTTCTTT. This codes for CASSSDRRSTEAFF. This chain joins TRBV7-9 and TRBJ1-1, with TRBD1 as a possible D gene (6 bases). V shed 6 bases and J shed 4 bases, with 15 bases lying between them. Germline CDR1 SEHNR, CDR2 FQNEAQ (reference sequence). The CDR3 loop spans 14 amino acids.

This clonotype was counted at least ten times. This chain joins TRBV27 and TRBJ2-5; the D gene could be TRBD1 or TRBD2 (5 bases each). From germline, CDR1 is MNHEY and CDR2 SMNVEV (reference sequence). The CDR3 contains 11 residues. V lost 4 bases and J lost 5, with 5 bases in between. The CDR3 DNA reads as TGTGCCAGCAGTTGGGGGGAGACCCAGTACTTC. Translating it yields CASSWGETQYF.

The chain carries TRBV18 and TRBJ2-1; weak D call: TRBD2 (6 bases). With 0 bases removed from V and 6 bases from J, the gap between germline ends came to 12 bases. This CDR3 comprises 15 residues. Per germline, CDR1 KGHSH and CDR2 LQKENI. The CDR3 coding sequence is TGTGCCAGCTCACCACCCATGGGGGGTCCCAATGAGCAGTTCTTC. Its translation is CASSPPMGGPNEQFF.

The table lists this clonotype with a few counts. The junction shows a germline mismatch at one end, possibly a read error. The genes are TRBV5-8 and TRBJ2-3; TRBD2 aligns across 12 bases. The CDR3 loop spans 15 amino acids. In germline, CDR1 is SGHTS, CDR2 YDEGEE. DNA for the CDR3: TGCGCCAGCAGCCAAGGACTAGCGGGAACGGGTACGCAGTATTTT. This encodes CASSQGLAGTGTQYF.

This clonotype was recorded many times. This CDR3 is CATSDTAGVNQPQHF. The CDR3 DNA sequence: TGTGCCACCAGTGATACCGCAGGGGTCAATCAGCCCCAGCATTTT. The chain combines TRBV24-1 with TRBJ1-5; D is perhaps TRBD1 (6 bases). In germline, CDR1 is KGHDR, CDR2 SFDVKD. Trimming took off 3 bases at V and 3 bases at J, with 11 bases between the two ends. This CDR3 region has 15 residues.

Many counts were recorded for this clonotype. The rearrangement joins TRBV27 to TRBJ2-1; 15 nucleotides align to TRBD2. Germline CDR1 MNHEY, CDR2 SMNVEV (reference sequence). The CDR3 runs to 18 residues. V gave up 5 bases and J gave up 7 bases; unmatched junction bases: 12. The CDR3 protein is CASSLTLLGLAGGNEQFF. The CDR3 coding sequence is TGTGCCAGCAGTCTAACATTACTCGGACTAGCGGGAGGGAATGAGCAGTTCTTC.

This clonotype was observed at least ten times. CDR3 in amino acids: CAAKADPIHIDEQFF. The DNA for the CDR3 is TGTGCCGCCAAAGCGGACCCAATCCACATCGATGAGCAGTTCTTC. The chain links TRBV10-3 to TRBJ2-1; tentative D call: TRBD2 (5 bases). The CDR3 extends over 15 amino acids. Germline V gene lookup returns CDR1 ENHRY and CDR2 SYGVKD. V shed 11 bases and J shed 8 bases, with 25 bases lying between them.

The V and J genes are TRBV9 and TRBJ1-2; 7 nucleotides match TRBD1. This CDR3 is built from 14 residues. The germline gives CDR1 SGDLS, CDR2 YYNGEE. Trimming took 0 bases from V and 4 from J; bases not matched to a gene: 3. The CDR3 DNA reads TGTGCCAGCAGCGTAGACGCAGGGGGCTATGGCTACACCTTC. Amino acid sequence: CASSVDAGGYGYTF.

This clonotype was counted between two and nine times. CDR3 region: CASSEVQLAAEETQYF. CDR3 nucleotides: TGTGCCAGCAGTGAGGTTCAACTAGCGGCCGAAGAGACCCAGTACTTC. The chain employs TRBV25-1 and TRBJ2-5, with 8 bases that match TRBD2. CDR3 length: 16 amino acids. Trimming at V came to 3 bases and at J to 3 bases, leaving 9 bases not matched to a gene. CDR1 is MGHDK and CDR2 is SYGVNS in the germline V gene. Using reference TRBV25-1 and TRBJ2-5 for the parts outside the CDR3, the full variable domain is EADIYQTPRYLVIGTGKKITLECSQTMGHDKMYWYQQDPGMELHLIHYSYGVNSTEKGDLSSESTVSRIRTEHFPLTLESARPSHTSQYLCASSEVQLAAEETQYFGPGTRLLVL.

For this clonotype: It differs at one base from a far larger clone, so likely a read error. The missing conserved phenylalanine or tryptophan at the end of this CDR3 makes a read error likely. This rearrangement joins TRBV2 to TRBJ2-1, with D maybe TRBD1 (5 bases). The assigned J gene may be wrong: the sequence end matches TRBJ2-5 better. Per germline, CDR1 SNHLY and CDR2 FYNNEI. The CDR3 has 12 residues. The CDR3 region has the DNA TGTGCCAGAATACAGGTTCAAGAGACCCAGTACATC. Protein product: CARIQVQETQYI.

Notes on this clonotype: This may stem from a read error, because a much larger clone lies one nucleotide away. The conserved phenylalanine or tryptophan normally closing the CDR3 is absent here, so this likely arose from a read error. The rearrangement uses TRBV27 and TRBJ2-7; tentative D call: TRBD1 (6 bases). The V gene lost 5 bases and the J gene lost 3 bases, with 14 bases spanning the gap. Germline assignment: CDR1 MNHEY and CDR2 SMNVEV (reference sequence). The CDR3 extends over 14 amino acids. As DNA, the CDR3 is TGTGCCAGCAGTCCAACCCTAGGGGGCTACGAGCAGTACCTC. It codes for CASSPTLGGYEQYL.

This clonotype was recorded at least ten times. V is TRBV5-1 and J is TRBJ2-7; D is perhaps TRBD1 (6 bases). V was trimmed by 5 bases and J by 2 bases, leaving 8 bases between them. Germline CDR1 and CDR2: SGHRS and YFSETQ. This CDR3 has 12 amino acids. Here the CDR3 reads CASRGTTYEQYF. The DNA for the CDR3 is TGCGCCAGCAGGGGGACAACCTACGAGCAGTACTTC.

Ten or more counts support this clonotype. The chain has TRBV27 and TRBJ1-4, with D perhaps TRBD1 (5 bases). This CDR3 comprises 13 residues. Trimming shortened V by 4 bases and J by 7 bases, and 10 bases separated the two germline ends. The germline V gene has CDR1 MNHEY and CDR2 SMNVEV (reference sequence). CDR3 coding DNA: TGTGCCAGCAGTTGGAGGGGCGGTGAAAAACTGTTTTTT. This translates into CASSWRGGEKLFF.

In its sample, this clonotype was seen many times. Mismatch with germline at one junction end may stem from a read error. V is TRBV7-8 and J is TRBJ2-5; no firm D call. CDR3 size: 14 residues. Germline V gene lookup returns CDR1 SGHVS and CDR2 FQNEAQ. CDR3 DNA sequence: TGTGCCAGCACCGTGACCGATTTTCAAGGGACCCAGTACTTC. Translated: CASTVTDFQGTQYF.